Following are 17 T cell receptor beta chains from one sample sequenced in a study of shared clonotypes between healthy human individuals. Clones were read by immunoSEQ multiplex PCR, and TCRdb kept only the in-frame ones, dropping some. The sample has more than 900,000 clones, about 80% seen once. Sequencing was performed on memory CD4+ T cells from PBMCs. Regarding subset: CD45RA-negative fraction. Every receptor here comes from a man between 18 and 35 years old in good health. Some clones in this sample may be carry-over from other donors' samples.

The chain links TRBV10-3 to TRBJ1-4; no clear D. Trimming took off 0 bases at V and 4 bases at J, with 6 bases between the two ends. This CDR3 is 14 amino acids long. CDR1 is ENHRY and CDR2 is SYGVKD in the germline V gene. CDR3 sequence: CAISESMVNEKLFF. For the CDR3, the DNA is TGTGCCATCAGTGAGTCGATGGTTAATGAAAAACTGTTTTTT.

The chain links TRBV28 to TRBJ2-7, with D possibly matching TRBD1 (6 bases). The length of the CDR3 is 14 residues. The germline V and J ends were trimmed by 6 bases and 1 base, with 13 bases remaining between them. Germline V gene data show CDR1 as MDHEN and CDR2 as SYDVKM. CDR3 sequence (DNA): TGTGCCAGCAGCCCGGGACACGAGTCCTACGAGCAGTACTTC. Translated: CASSPGHESYEQYF.

This CDR3 is CASSPPETGDEQFF. As DNA, the CDR3 is TGTGCCAGCTCGCCGCCGGAGACGGGTGATGAGCAGTTCTTC. The rearrangement uses TRBV18 and TRBJ2-1, with D unclear. V gave up 6 bases and J gave up 8 bases, with 17 bases separating them. CDR1 KGHSH and CDR2 LQKENI come from the germline V gene. This CDR3 spans 14 amino acids.

In this sample, this clone turned up a few times. The sample carries other DNA sequences with the same CDR3. The chain employs TRBV6-5 and TRBJ1-2, with 8 positions matching TRBD1. This CDR3 region has 13 residues. The V segment lost 5 bases and the J segment 2 bases; nucleotides outside the gene matches: 1. Germline V gene lookup returns CDR1 MNHEY and CDR2 SVGAGI. This chain's CDR3 is CASSRQGNYGYTF. CDR3 sequence (DNA): TGTGCCAGCAGTCGACAGGGGAACTATGGCTACACCTTC.

CDR3 amino acids: CASQGQGQYNEQFF. The CDR3 region has the DNA TGTGCCAGCCAGGGACAGGGCCAATACAATGAGCAGTTCTTC. The J gene is TRBJ2-1, the V gene TRBV7-8; 9 bases fit TRBD1. Germline V gives CDR1 SGHVS, CDR2 FQNEAQ. This CDR3 spans 14 amino acids. The V segment lost 8 bases and the J segment 4 bases; nucleotides outside the gene matches: 6.

This clone was seen only a few times. This chain uses TRBV5-4 with TRBJ2-7; D uncertain. Germline CDR1 is SGHNT and CDR2 is YYREEE (reference sequence). The length of the CDR3 is 16 residues. The ends were cut back, 0 bases at V and 2 bases at J, with 15 bases in the middle. CDR3 sequence reads: CASSLGAELNPYEQYF. The CDR3 DNA reads TGTGCCAGCAGCTTGGGTGCGGAGTTAAACCCCTACGAGCAGTACTTC.

This rearrangement joins TRBV5-4 to TRBJ2-3; 7 bases are shared with TRBD1. The V and J ends lost 7 bases and 3 bases, in that order; junction bases with no gene match: 11. The CDR3 totals 15 residues. The V gene's germline CDR1 is SGHNT and CDR2 YYREEE (reference sequence). CDR3 region: CASGLVQGLTDTQYF. The CDR3 coding sequence is TGTGCCAGCGGGTTAGTACAGGGGCTGACAGATACGCAGTATTTT.

V usage is TRBV7-9 and J usage is TRBJ2-5, with D uncertain. This CDR3 region has 11 residues. Trimming removed 7 bases at V and 9 bases at J, with 12 bases between. In germline, CDR1 is SEHNR, CDR2 FQNEAQ (reference sequence). The CDR3, as DNA: TGTGCCAGCACTCCCGGTGGGGCCCAGTACTTC. Translation gives CASTPGGAQYF.

Worth noting for this clone: The junction and the germline gene differ at one end; a read error may be behind it. The chain has TRBV18 and TRBJ1-4; D not certain. CDR1 is KGHSH, CDR2 LQKENI, per germline. CDR3 size: 15 residues. The CDR3 is CASSPQTTTNEKLFF. CDR3 nucleotide sequence: TGTGCCAGCTCTCCACAGACGACAACTAATGAAAAACTGTTTTTT.

The chain links TRBV2 to TRBJ1-1; perhaps TRBD1 as D (5 bases). The CDR3 has 17 residues. CDR1 and CDR2 (germline): SNHLY, FYNNEI. V was cut by 2 bases and J by 0 bases, with 16 bases left in between. The CDR3 DNA sequence: TGTGCCAGCAGTGAATTTTTTGGGGCAGCCCTGAACACTGAAGCTTTCTTT. This translates into CASSEFFGAALNTEAFF.

This clone appeared a few times. The genes are TRBV14 and TRBJ2-3; 8 positions agree with TRBD2. The CDR3 is made up of 17 amino acids. The germline CDR1 and CDR2 sequences are SGHDN and FVKESK. J gave up 8 bases and V 3 bases, and 16 bases lay outside the gene matches. The CDR3 DNA reads TGTGCCAGCAGCCACGCAGCCACACTAGCGGCCAAGGGTACGCAGTATTTT. As protein: CASSHAATLAAKGTQYF.

The gene calls are TRBV10-3 and TRBJ1-2, with 9 bases fitting TRBD1. Germline lookup yields CDR1 ENHRY and CDR2 SYGVKD. The CDR3 covers 14 residues. V was clipped by 4 bases and J by 6 bases; unmatched bases: 6. As DNA, the CDR3 is TGTGCCATCAGTGTCGGGACAGGGATTAATGGCTACACCTTC. This sequence encodes CAISVGTGINGYTF.

The chain combines TRBV5-1 with TRBJ2-1; D ambiguous. Germline CDR1 SGHRS, CDR2 YFSETQ. V shed 2 bases and J shed 6 bases, with 9 bases lying between them. CDR3 length: 13 residues. In DNA form, the CDR3 reads TGCGCCAGCAGCTTACGGGTTATCAATGAGCAGTTCTTC. Its protein is CASSLRVINEQFF.

This chain joins TRBV29-1 and TRBJ1-1; D is unresolved. The CDR3 extends over 13 amino acids. Per germline, CDR1 SQVTM and CDR2 ANQGSEA. Trimming cost V 4 bases and J 5 bases, with 14 bases left between them. CDR3 sequence: CSVANGGRTEAFF. The CDR3 nucleotides are TGCAGCGTTGCAAACGGAGGTAGGACTGAAGCTTTCTTT.

This chain uses TRBV7-9 with TRBJ2-5, with D maybe TRBD1 (5 bases). Between the trimmed V and J ends, which lost 2 bases and 1 base, there was a span of 11 bases. This CDR3 is built from 15 residues. Germline values: CDR1 SEHNR, CDR2 FQNEAQ (reference sequence). The CDR3 protein is CASSLLGQGQETQYF. The DNA of the CDR3 is TGTGCCAGCAGCTTATTGGGGCAGGGCCAAGAGACCCAGTACTTC.

The chain joins TRBV18 to TRBJ2-1; TRBD2 matches 9 bases. The V gene end was trimmed by 4 bases and the J gene end by 7 bases; junction bases not matched to a gene: 8. This CDR3 has 15 amino acids. The germline CDR1 and CDR2 sequences are KGHSH and LQKENI. In nucleotides, the CDR3 is TGTGCCAGCTCACGAGGGGTAGCGGGAGCGAATGAGCAGTTCTTC. Protein product: CASSRGVAGANEQFF.

The chain carries TRBV6-6 and TRBJ1-3, with D perhaps TRBD1 (6 bases). V gave up 6 bases and J gave up 0 bases, with 12 bases separating them. The CDR3 contains 15 residues. The germline CDR1 and CDR2 sequences are MNHNY and SVGAGI (reference sequence). The CDR3 sequence: CASRSQGNSGNTIYF. The CDR3 DNA reads as TGTGCCAGCAGGTCACAGGGTAACTCTGGAAACACCATATATTTT.